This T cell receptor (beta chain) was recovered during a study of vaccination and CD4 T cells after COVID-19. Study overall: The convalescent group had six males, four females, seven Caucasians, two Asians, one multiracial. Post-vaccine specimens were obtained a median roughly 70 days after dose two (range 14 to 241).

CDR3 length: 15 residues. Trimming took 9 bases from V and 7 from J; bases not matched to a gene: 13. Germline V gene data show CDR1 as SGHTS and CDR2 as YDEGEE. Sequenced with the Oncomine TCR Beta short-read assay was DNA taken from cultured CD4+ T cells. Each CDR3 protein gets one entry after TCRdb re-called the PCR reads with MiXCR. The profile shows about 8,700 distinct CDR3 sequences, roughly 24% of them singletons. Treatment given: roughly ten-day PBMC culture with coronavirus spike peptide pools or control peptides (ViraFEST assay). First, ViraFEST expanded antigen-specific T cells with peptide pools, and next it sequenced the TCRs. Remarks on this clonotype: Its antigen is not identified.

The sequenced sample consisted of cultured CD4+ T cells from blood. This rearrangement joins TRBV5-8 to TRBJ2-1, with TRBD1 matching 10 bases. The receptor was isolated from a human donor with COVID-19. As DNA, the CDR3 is TGTGCCACTTCACTCGGGACAGGGGTTCCGAATGAGCAGTTCTTC. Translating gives CATSLGTGVPNEQFF.